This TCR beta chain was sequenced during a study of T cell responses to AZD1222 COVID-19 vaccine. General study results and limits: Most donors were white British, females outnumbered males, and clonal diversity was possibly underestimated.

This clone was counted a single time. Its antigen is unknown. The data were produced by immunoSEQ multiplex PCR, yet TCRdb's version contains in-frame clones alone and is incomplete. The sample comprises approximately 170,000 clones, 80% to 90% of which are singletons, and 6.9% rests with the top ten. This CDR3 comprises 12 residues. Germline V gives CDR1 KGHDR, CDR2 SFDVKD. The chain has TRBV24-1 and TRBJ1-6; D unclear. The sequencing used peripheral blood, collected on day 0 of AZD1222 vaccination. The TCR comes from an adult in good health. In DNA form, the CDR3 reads TGTGCTCCGGGTTATATACATTTGCCCCTCCACTTT. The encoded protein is CAPGYIHLPLHF.